Below, 29 T cell receptor beta chains from the same sample are listed, as sequenced in a study of human T cells and chemical hapten exposure. TCRdb ran MiXCR on the RACE reads and lists one entry per CDR3 protein. The sample lists more than 100,000 distinct CDR3 sequences; about an eighth were seen once. Time point noted: patch test 1, 2 weeks after DPC sensitization. Indicated treatment: therapeutic diphenylcyclopropenone sensitization with weekly scalp DPC. The sample was whole blood, taken in connection with sensitization to the hapten diphenylcyclopropenone (DPC). The receptors were sampled from a man younger than 35 with alopecia areata. Some clones in this sample may be carry-over from other donors' samples.

The genes are TRBV10-3 and TRBJ2-7, with D tentatively TRBD1 or TRBD2 (5 bases each). The CDR3 spans 13 residues. From germline, CDR1 is ENHRY and CDR2 SYGVKD. V was trimmed by 0 bases and J by 6 bases, leaving 9 bases between them. DNA for the CDR3: TGTGCCATCAGTGAGTCGGGACCCTTCGAGCAGTACGTC. This codes for CAISESGPFEQYV.

The chain carries TRBV4-3 and TRBJ1-2, with D hard to call. The germline V gene has CDR1 LGHNA and CDR2 YSLEER. The CDR3 loop spans 14 amino acids. Trimming cost V 0 bases and J 2 bases, with 7 bases left between them. Written as DNA, the CDR3 is TGCGCCAGCAGCCAAGAACTCCCAAACTATGGCTACACCTTC. Its translation is CASSQELPNYGYTF.

CDR3 sequence: CASGYQETQYF. CDR3 bases: TGTGCCAGCGGATACCAAGAGACCCAGTACTTC. The V and J genes are TRBV28 and TRBJ2-5; unclear D gene. Germline CDR1 MDHEN, CDR2 SYDVKM. Deletions cut 8 bases from V and 0 bases from J, with 4 bases between. The CDR3 totals 11 residues. Based on the CDR3 plus reference TRBV28 and TRBJ2-5, the full variable domain is DVKVTQSSRYLVKRTGEKVFLECVQDMDHENMFWYRQDPGLGLRLIYFSYDVKMKEKGDIPEGYSVSREKKERFSLILESASTNQTSMYLCASGYQETQYFGPGTRLLVL.

As DNA, the CDR3 is TGTGCCAGCAGCTCCGCGCGGGGCTCCTACAATGAGCAGTTCTTC. It encodes CASSSARGSYNEQFF. The genes are TRBV7-8 and TRBJ2-1; D possibly corresponds to TRBD2 (6 bases). Deletions cut 4 bases from V and 0 bases from J, with 10 bases between. The germline V gene has CDR1 SGHVS and CDR2 FQNEAQ. CDR3 length: 15 residues.

This clonotype appeared many times. The V and J genes are TRBV11-2 and TRBJ2-7; D perhaps matches TRBD2 (6 bases). Germline V lookup: CDR1 SGHAT, CDR2 FQNNGV. CDR3 size: 15 residues. V was clipped by 3 bases and J by 4 bases, with 16 bases between them. This CDR3 is CASSFPRGAKYEQYF. The DNA of the CDR3 is TGTGCCAGCAGCTTCCCACGCGGGGCGAAGTACGAGCAGTACTTC.

This chain uses TRBV3-1 with TRBJ2-1, with D possibly TRBD1 on 6 matching bases. V was pared by 3 bases and J by 9 bases, with 12 bases between. The CDR3 has 13 residues. Per the germline V gene, CDR1 is LGHDT and CDR2 is YNNKEL (reference sequence). The CDR3 region is CASSHGQGIEQFF. CDR3 coding DNA: TGTGCCAGCAGCCATGGTCAGGGGATTGAGCAGTTCTTC.

This clonotype was observed a few times. This rearrangement joins TRBV15 to TRBJ1-3, with 11 bases fitting TRBD1. The junction had 3 bases not matched to a gene; V was cut back by 0 bases and J by 8 bases. Germline values: CDR1 LNHNV, CDR2 YYDKDF (reference sequence). The CDR3 loop spans 15 amino acids. CDR3 residues: CATSRDRDRGYTIYF. Here the CDR3 DNA reads TGTGCCACCAGCAGAGATCGGGACAGGGGGTACACCATATATTTT.

V and J are TRBV7-2 and TRBJ2-3; 9 positions agree with TRBD2. CDR3 length: 14 residues. V gave up 5 bases and J gave up 6 bases; unmatched junction bases: 6. The germline V gene has CDR1 SGHTA and CDR2 FQGNSA. The CDR3 sequence is CASSRGGARDTQYF. The CDR3 nucleotides are TGTGCCAGCAGCCGCGGGGGGGCTCGGGATACGCAGTATTTT.

This clonotype has just a few counts. This sequence joins TRBV10-3 and TRBJ2-7; TRBD1 is a possible D gene (6 bases). V was shortened by 6 bases and J by 4 bases, with 13 bases between the two germline ends. The CDR3 loop spans 13 amino acids. Per the germline V gene, CDR1 is ENHRY and CDR2 is SYGVKD. CDR3 DNA: TGTGCCATCAGCGGGACATCCACATACGAGCAGTACTTC. Its translation is CAISGTSTYEQYF.

This clonotype was seen a handful of times. The genes are TRBV10-1 and TRBJ2-7; D is ambiguous. This CDR3 spans 8 amino acids. The V gene lost 11 bases and the J gene lost 4 bases, with 3 bases spanning the gap. The germline V gene encodes CDR1 WNHNN and CDR2 SYGVQD (reference sequence). CDR3 in DNA: TGCGCCCGTTACGAGCAGTACTTC. Amino acid sequence: CARYEQYF.

CDR3 sequence: CASSQTGPAGNTIYF. For the CDR3, the DNA is TGTGCCAGCAGTCAAACAGGGCCTGCTGGAAACACCATATATTTT. The chain couples TRBV12-3 or TRBV12-4 to TRBJ1-3, with D perhaps matching TRBD1 (6 bases). The V end was cut by 5 bases, the J end by 2 bases, with 13 bases between. The length of the CDR3 is 15 residues.

This clonotype was counted between two and nine times. V is TRBV18 and J is TRBJ2-7; 8 nucleotides align to TRBD1. J gave up 2 bases and V 4 bases, and 7 bases lay outside the gene matches. Germline assignment: CDR1 KGHSH and CDR2 LQKENI. CDR3 size: 15 residues. The CDR3, as DNA: TGTGCCAGCTCACTATCAGGACAGGGTCCCTACGAGCAGTACGTC. Translated: CASSLSGQGPYEQYV.

The CDR3 reads CSAIQGRIGEQYF. The CDR3 DNA reads TGCAGTGCTATCCAGGGACGGATAGGCGAGCAGTACTTC. The J gene is TRBJ2-7, the V gene TRBV20-1; D assignment may be TRBD1 or TRBD2 (5 bases each). CDR1 and CDR2 from the germline V gene are DFQATT and SNEGSKA (reference sequence). The CDR3 has 13 residues. V was cut by 4 bases and J by 6 bases, with 16 bases left in between.

Only a few counts were recorded for this clonotype. The chain carries TRBV4-3 and TRBJ1-6; D is ambiguous. The V gene lost 8 bases and the J gene lost 4 bases, with 15 bases spanning the gap. In germline, CDR1 is LGHNA, CDR2 YSLEER. This CDR3 is 15 amino acids long. CDR3 amino acids: CASAPSADYNSPLHF. The DNA for the CDR3 is TGCGCCAGCGCCCCCAGCGCAGATTATAATTCACCCCTCCACTTT.

The CDR3 sequence is CASSIPDRGHYNEQFF. For the CDR3, the DNA is TGTGCCAGTAGTATACCGGACAGAGGACACTACAATGAGCAGTTCTTC. The V and J genes are TRBV19 and TRBJ2-1, with TRBD1 as a possible D gene (6 bases). Trimming shortened V by 2 bases and J by 3 bases, and 14 bases separated the two germline ends. Germline CDR1 is LNHDA and CDR2 is SQIVND (reference sequence). This CDR3 region has 16 residues.

This clonotype has a handful of counts. The chain joins TRBV12-3 or TRBV12-4 to TRBJ1-5, with D perhaps TRBD1 (6 bases). The V end lost 6 bases, the J end lost 1 base, and 13 bases lay between the germline ends. CDR3 size: 15 residues. The CDR3 reads CASRQGWPSNQPQHF. CDR3 nucleotides: TGTGCCAGCAGACAGGGCTGGCCGAGCAATCAGCCCCAGCATTTT.

In its sample, this clonotype was seen a few times. This sequence joins TRBV9 and TRBJ2-4, with no clear D. CDR1 is SGDLS and CDR2 is YYNGEE in the germline V gene. This CDR3 is 14 amino acids long. V gave up 3 bases and J gave up 11 bases, with 18 bases separating them. CDR3: CASSANLQATLQYF. CDR3 nucleotide sequence: TGTGCCAGCAGCGCCAACCTCCAGGCTACCCTTCAGTACTTC.

This clonotype has a count of ten or more. The J gene is TRBJ1-1, the V gene TRBV7-9; D gene uncertain. Germline loops: CDR1 SEHNR, CDR2 FQNEAQ (reference sequence). This CDR3 region has 14 residues. Between the trimmed V and J ends, which lost 3 bases and 1 base, there was a span of 9 bases. Written as DNA, the CDR3 is TGTGCCAGCAGCTTGCAGGCAAAGAACACTGAAGCTTTCTTT. This codes for CASSLQAKNTEAFF.

The genes are TRBV18 and TRBJ2-2; D call uncertain. V shed 0 bases and J shed 4 bases, with 9 bases lying between them. This CDR3 contains 15 residues. Per germline, CDR1 KGHSH and CDR2 LQKENI. DNA of the CDR3: TGTGCCAGCTCACCACCCCTTACTTTCACCGGGGAGCTGTTTTTT. It is translated as CASSPPLTFTGELFF.

The sample holds a few counts of this clonotype. The chain has TRBV15 and TRBJ2-7; possibly TRBD1 for D (6 bases). CDR1 LNHNV and CDR2 YYDKDF come from the germline V gene (reference sequence). This CDR3 is built from 14 residues. V shed 1 base and J shed 7 bases, with 14 bases lying between them. The CDR3 nucleotides are TGTGCCACCAGCAGAGGGACAGTCCCTAAGGAGCAGTACTTC. Its protein is CATSRGTVPKEQYF.

This clonotype was picked up a small number of times. CDR3: CSARFLAVLDLNEQFF. CDR3 bases: TGCAGTGCTAGGTTCCTAGCGGTCCTTGACCTCAATGAGCAGTTCTTC. The genes are TRBV20-1 and TRBJ2-1; TRBD2 matches at 7 bases. The CDR3 is 16 residues long. Looked up from germline, CDR1 is DFQATT and CDR2 is SNEGSKA (reference sequence). J gave up 6 bases and V 3 bases, and 14 bases lay outside the gene matches.

This clonotype was counted only a few times. The CDR3 region is CASSLTLTSNEAFF. CDR3 coding DNA: TGTGCCAGCAGCTTAACCCTAACAAGCAATGAAGCTTTCTTT. The V and J genes are TRBV7-9 and TRBJ1-1; D is uncertain. Germline lookup yields CDR1 SEHNR and CDR2 FQNEAQ (reference sequence). The CDR3 runs to 14 residues. Trimming stripped 2 bases from V and 7 bases from J, with 14 bases between. Drawing the rest from reference TRBV7-9 and TRBJ1-1, the complete variable domain is DTGVSQNPRHKITKRGQNVTFRCDPISEHNRLYWYRQTLGQGPEFLTYFQNEAQLEKSRLLSDRFSAERPKGSFSTLEIQRTEQGDSAMYLCASSLTLTSNEAFFGQGTRLTVV.

Here the CDR3 reads CSARDLPAGSYEQYF. The CDR3 DNA is TGCAGTGCTAGAGATCTGCCAGCGGGTTCCTACGAGCAGTACTTC. V and J are TRBV20-1 and TRBJ2-7, with a possible D match to TRBD2 (6 bases). CDR3 length equals 15 residues. Trimming shortened V by 0 bases and J by 1 base, and 13 bases separated the two germline ends. The germline V gene encodes CDR1 DFQATT and CDR2 SNEGSKA (reference sequence).

This clonotype was counted a few times. V is TRBV7-6 and J is TRBJ2-6, with D perhaps TRBD1 or TRBD2 (5 bases each). The CDR3 is made up of 17 amino acids. Trimming took 1 base from V and 4 from J, leaving 14 bases between them. Germline CDR1 and CDR2: SGHVS and FNYEAQ. In nucleotides, the CDR3 is TGTGCCAGCAGCTTAGAGAGGGCAGGGACCGGGGCCAACGTCCTGACTTTC. It encodes CASSLERAGTGANVLTF. The variable domain in full, with the rest retrieved from reference TRBV7-6 and TRBJ2-6, is GAGVSQSPRYKVTKRGQDVALRCDPISGHVSLYWYRQALGQGPEFLTYFNYEAQQDKSGLPNDRFSAERPEGSISTLTIQRTEQRDSAMYRCASSLERAGTGANVLTFGAGSRLTVL.

The V gene is TRBV6-6, the J gene TRBJ2-3; the D call may be TRBD1 or TRBD2 (5 bases each). Between the trimmed V and J ends, which lost 5 bases and 5 bases, there was a span of 14 bases. The CDR3 consists of 14 residues. CDR1 and CDR2 from the germline V gene are MNHNY and SVGAGI (reference sequence). CDR3 nucleotides: TGTGCCAGCAGTCCCGGGGCAGGGAGAGATACGCAGTATTTT. It translates to CASSPGAGRDTQYF.

This clonotype was counted between two and nine times. This rearrangement joins TRBV20-1 to TRBJ1-2; a weak D match, TRBD1 (6 bases). The ends were cut back, 5 bases at V and 0 bases at J, with 16 bases in the middle. The germline CDR1 and CDR2 sequences are DFQATT and SNEGSKA (reference sequence). The CDR3 runs to 15 residues. This CDR3 is CSAHLGQSTNYGYTF. In nucleotides, the CDR3 is TGCAGTGCTCACCTAGGACAGTCTACTAACTATGGCTACACCTTC.

The chain combines TRBV2 with TRBJ1-5, with 11 nucleotides matching TRBD1. Germline CDR1 is SNHLY and CDR2 is FYNNEI. J gave up 6 bases and V 4 bases, and 5 bases lay outside the gene matches. The CDR3 covers 15 residues. DNA of the CDR3: TGTGCCAGCAGTGGGGACAGGGGGTCAAGTCAGCCCCAGCATTTT. Translated: CASSGDRGSSQPQHF.

This clonotype was detected a few times. The chain carries TRBV3-1 and TRBJ2-7; TRBD2 might be the D (5 bases). V was clipped by 1 base and J by 3 bases, with 13 bases between them. The CDR3 is made up of 15 amino acids. The germline CDR1 and CDR2 sequences are LGHDT and YNNKEL (reference sequence). CDR3 sequence reads: CASSQGHLAIYEQYF. DNA for the CDR3: TGTGCCAGCAGCCAAGGACATCTAGCAATCTACGAGCAGTACTTC.

This chain links TRBV9 with TRBJ1-3; D not resolved. The CDR3 runs to 16 residues. Germline CDR1 is SGDLS and CDR2 is YYNGEE. V gave up 1 base and J gave up 6 bases, with 17 bases separating them. The CDR3 sequence is CASSVSGQALTNTIYF. In DNA, the CDR3 is TGTGCCAGCAGCGTATCTGGGCAAGCTCTGACAAACACCATATATTTT.